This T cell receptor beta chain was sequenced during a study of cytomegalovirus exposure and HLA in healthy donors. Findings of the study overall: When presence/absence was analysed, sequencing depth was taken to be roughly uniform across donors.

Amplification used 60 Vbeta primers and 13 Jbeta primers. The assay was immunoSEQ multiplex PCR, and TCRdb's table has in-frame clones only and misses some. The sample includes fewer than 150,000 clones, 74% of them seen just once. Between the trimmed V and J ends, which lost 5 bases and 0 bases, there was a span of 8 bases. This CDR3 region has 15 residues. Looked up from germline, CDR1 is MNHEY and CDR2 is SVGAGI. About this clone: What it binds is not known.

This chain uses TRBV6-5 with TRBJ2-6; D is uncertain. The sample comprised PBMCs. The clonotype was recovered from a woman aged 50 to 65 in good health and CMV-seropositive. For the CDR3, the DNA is TGTGCCAGCAGTGTCGATAGCTCTGGGGCCAACGTCCTGACTTTC. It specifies CASSVDSSGANVLTF.